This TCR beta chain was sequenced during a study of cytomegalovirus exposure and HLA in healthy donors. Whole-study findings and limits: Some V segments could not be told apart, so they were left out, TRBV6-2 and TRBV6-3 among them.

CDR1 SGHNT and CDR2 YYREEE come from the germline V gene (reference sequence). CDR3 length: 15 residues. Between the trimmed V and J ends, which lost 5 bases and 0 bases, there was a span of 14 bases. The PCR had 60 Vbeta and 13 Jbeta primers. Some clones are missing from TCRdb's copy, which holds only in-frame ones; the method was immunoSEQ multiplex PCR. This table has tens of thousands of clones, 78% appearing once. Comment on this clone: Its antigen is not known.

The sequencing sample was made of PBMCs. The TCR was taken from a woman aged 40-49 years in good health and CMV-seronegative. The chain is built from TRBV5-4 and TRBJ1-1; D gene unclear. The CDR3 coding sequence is TGTGCCAGCAGTCCTAAACAGACATTGAACACTGAAGCTTTCTTT. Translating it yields CASSPKQTLNTEAFF.